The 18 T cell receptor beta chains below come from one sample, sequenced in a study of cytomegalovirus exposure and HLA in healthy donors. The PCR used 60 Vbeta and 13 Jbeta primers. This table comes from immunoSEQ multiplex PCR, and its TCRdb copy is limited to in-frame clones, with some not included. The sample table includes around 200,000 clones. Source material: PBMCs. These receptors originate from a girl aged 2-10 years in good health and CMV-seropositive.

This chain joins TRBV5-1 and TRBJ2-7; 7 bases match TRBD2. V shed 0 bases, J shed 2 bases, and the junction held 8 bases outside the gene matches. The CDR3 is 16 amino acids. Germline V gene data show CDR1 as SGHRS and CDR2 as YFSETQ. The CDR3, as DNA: TGCGCCAGCAGCTTGGAAGCGGGGTCCCCTGCCTACGAGCAGTACTTC. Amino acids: CASSLEAGSPAYEQYF. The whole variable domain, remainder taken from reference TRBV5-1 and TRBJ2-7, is KAGVTQTPRYLIKTRGQQVTLSCSPISGHRSVSWYQQTPGQGLQFLFEYFSETQRNKGNFPGRFSGRQFSNSRSEMNVSTLELGDSALYLCASSLEAGSPAYEQYFGPGTRLTVT.

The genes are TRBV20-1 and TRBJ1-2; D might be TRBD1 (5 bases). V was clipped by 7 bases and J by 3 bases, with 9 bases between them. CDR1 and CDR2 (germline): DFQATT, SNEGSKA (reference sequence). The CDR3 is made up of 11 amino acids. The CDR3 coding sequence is TGCAGTGGTACAGGAGACTATGGCTACACCTTC. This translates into CSGTGDYGYTF.

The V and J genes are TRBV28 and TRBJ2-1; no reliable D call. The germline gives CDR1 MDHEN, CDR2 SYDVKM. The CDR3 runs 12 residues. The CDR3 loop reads CEKTEETPEQFF. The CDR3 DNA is TGTGAAAAAACCGAGGAAACCCCCGAGCAGTTCTTC.

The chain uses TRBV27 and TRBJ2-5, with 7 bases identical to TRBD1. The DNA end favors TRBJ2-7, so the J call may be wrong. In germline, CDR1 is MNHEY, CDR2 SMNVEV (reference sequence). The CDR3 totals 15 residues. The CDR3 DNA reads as TGTGCCAGCAGTTTATCAACAGGGGCCTCCTACGAGCAGTACTTC. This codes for CASSLSTGASYEQYF.

CDR3 in DNA: TGCGCCAGCAGCCCGCTGGGGAGGGAAGGTACTGAAGCTTTCTTT. It translates to CASSPLGREGTEAFF. The chain uses TRBV5-1 and TRBJ1-1, with D unresolved. There are 15 residues in the CDR3. Trimming removed 4 bases at V and 5 bases at J, with 18 bases between. Germline V lookup: CDR1 SGHRS, CDR2 YFSETQ.

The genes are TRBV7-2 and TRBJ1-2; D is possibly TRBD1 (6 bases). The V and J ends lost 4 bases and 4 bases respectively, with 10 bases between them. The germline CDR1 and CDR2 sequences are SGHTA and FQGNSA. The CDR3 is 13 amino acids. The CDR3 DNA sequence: TGTGCCAGCAGCTCGGGACAAATCTATGGCTACACCTTC. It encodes CASSSGQIYGYTF.

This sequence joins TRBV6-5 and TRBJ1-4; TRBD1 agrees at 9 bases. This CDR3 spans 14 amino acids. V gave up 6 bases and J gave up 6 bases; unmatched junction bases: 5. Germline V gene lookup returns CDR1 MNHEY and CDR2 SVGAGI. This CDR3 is CASSYTGGDEKLFF. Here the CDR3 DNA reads TGTGCCAGCAGCTATACAGGGGGCGATGAAAAACTGTTTTTT.

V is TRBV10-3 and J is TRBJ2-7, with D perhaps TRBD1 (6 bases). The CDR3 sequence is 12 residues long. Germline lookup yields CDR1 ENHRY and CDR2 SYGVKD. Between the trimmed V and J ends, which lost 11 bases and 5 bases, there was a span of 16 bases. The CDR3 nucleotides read TGTGCCTCAACAGGGAGTTGGAACGAGCAGTACTTC. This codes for CASTGSWNEQYF.

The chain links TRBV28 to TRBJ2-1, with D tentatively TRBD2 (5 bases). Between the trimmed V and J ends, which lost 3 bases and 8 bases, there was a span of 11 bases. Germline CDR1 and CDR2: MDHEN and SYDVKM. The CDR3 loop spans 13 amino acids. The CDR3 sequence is CASSFLVSDEQFF. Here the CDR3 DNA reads TGTGCCAGCAGTTTTCTAGTTAGCGATGAGCAGTTCTTC. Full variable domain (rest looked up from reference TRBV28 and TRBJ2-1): DVKVTQSSRYLVKRTGEKVFLECVQDMDHENMFWYRQDPGLGLRLIYFSYDVKMKEKGDIPEGYSVSREKKERFSLILESASTNQTSMYLCASSFLVSDEQFFGPGTRLTVL.

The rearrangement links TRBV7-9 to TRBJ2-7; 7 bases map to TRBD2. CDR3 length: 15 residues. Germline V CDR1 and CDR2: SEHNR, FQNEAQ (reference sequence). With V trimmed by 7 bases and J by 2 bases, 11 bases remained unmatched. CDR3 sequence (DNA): TGTGCCAGCACCCCGAGGGGAGGGGACGCCTACGAGCAGTACTTC. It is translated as CASTPRGGDAYEQYF.

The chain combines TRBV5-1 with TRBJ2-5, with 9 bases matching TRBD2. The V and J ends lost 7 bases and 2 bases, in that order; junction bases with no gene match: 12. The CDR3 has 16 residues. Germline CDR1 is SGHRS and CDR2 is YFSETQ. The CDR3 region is CASVREGFGRQETQYF. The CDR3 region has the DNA TGCGCCAGCGTGCGGGAGGGCTTCGGGCGGCAAGAGACCCAGTACTTC.

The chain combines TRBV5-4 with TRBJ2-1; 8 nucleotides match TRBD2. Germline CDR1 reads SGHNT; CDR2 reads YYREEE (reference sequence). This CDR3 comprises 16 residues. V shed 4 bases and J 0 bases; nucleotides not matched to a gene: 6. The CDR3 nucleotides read TGTGCCAGCAGCGGGGGACTAGAGGTCTCCTACAATGAGCAGTTCTTC. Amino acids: CASSGGLEVSYNEQFF.

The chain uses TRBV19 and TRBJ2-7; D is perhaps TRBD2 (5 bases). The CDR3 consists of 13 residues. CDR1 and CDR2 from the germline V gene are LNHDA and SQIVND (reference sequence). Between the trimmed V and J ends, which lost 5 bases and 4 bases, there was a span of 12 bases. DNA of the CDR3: TGTGCCAGTAGTTTGGGAGTTCGGTACGAGCAGTACTTC. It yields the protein CASSLGVRYEQYF.

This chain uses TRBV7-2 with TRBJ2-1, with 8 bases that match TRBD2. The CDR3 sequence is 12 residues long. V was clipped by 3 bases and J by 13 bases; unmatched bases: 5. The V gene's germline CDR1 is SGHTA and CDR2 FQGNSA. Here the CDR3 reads CASSLGLAGQFF. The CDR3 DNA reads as TGTGCCAGCAGCTTGGGGCTAGCGGGCCAGTTCTTC.

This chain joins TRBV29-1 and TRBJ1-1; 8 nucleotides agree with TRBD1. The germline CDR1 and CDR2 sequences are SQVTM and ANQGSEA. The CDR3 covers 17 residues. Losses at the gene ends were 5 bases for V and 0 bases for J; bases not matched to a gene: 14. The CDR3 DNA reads TGCAGCGTTTCCTTTCCCGGGACAGGTTATTTGAACACTGAAGCTTTCTTT. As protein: CSVSFPGTGYLNTEAFF.

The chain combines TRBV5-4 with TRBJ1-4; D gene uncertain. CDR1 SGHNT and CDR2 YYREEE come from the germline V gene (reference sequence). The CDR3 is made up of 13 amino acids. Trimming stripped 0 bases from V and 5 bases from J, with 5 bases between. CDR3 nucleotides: TGTGCCAGCAGCTTGGGTCCGAATGAAAAACTGTTTTTT. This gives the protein CASSLGPNEKLFF.

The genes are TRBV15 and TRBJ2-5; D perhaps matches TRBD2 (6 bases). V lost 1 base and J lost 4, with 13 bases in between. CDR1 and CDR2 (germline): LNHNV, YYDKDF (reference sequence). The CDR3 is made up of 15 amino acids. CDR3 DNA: TGTGCCACCAGCAGAGTTTCAGCAGCGGGAGAGACCCAGTACTTC. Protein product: CATSRVSAAGETQYF. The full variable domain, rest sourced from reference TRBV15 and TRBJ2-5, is DAMVIQNPRYQVTQFGKPVTLSCSQTLNHNVMYWYQQKSSQAPKLLFHYYDKDFNNEADTPDNFQSRRPNTSFCFLDIRSPGLGDTAMYLCATSRVSAAGETQYFGPGTRLLVL.

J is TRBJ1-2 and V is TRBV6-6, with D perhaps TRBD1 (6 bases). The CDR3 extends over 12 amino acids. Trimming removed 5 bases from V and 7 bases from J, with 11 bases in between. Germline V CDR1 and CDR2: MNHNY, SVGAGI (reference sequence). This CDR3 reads CASSGGAAGYTF. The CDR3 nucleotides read TGTGCCAGCAGTGGGGGGGCGGCTGGCTACACCTTC.